This is a list of T cell receptor beta chains from one sample in a study of blood T cell repertoires in COVID-19. Assay used: immunoSEQ multiplex PCR; TCRdb lists only in-frame clones, some missing. The table lists some 490,000 clones, roughly nine tenths of them singletons. Specimen: PBMCs or T cells enriched from blood (not recorded which). These receptors came from a woman aged 55-70 years who had recovered from COVID-19. Both conserved end residues are part of each CDR3. A D gene is named only where the DNA matches it firmly. Part of the rows lack a size; the others show once, few, many or a class for expanded clones.

size	D	V	J	CDR3	DNA
few	TRBD2	TRBV11-2	TRBJ2-5	CASSSLAGWETQYF	TGTGCCAGCAGCTCTTTAGCGGGGTGGGAGACCCAGTACTTC
few	NA	TRBV5-1	TRBJ1-2	CASSLPTQAGYTF	TGCGCCAGCAGCCTACCTACACAGGCTGGCTACACCTTC
NA	NA	TRBV6-1	TRBJ2-2	CASSEMRESGELFF	TGTGCCAGCAGTGAGATGAGGGAATCCGGGGAGCTGTTTTTT
NA	TRBD1	TRBV5-1	TRBJ1-2	CASRSPGQGFYGYTF	TGCGCCAGCAGAAGTCCGGGACAGGGGTTCTATGGCTACACCTTC
NA	NA	TRBV11-2	TRBJ2-7	CASSARYQVDEQYF	TGTGCCAGCAGCGCCCGGTACCAAGTAGACGAGCAGTACTTC
NA	NA	TRBV18	TRBJ2-3	CASKQGLTDTQYF	TGTGCCAGTAAACAGGGCCTCACAGATACGCAGTATTTT
once	NA	TRBV7-2	TRBJ1-3	CASSPGGVHSGNTIYF	TGTGCCAGCAGCCCAGGTGGCGTTCACTCTGGAAACACCATATATTTT
NA	NA	TRBV5-1	TRBJ2-3	CASSSDGTSTDTQYF	TGCGCCAGCAGCTCCGATGGGACTAGCACAGATACGCAGTATTTT
NA	NA	TRBV20-1	TRBJ1-2	CSAPGDGYTF	TGCAGTGCCCCGGGGGATGGCTACACCTTC
NA	NA	TRBV6-5	TRBJ1-2	CASTPGTNYGYTF	TGTGCCAGCACCCCAGGGACTAACTATGGCTACACCTTC
NA	TRBD1	TRBV27	TRBJ1-1	CASSLSGQGMNTEAFF	TGTGCCAGCAGTTTATCGGGACAGGGGATGAACACTGAAGCTTTCTTT
few	NA	TRBV5-8	TRBJ1-5	CASSFRDTSRGAQHF	TGTGCCAGCAGCTTCCGGGACACCTCGAGAGGAGCCCAGCATTTT
once	NA	TRBV7-7	TRBJ1-1	CASSRGMGKGVSDMNTEAFF	TGTGCCAGCAGCCGGGGTATGGGTAAGGGAGTCTCCGACATGAACACTGAAGCTTTCTTT
NA	TRBD1	TRBV19	TRBJ1-1	CASRWDRESTEAFF	TGTGCCAGTAGGTGGGACAGGGAGAGCACTGAAGCTTTCTTT
NA	NA	TRBV19	TRBJ1-2	CASSIPSQWYGYTF	TGTGCCAGTAGTATTCCCTCCCAGTGGTATGGCTACACCTTC
NA	NA	TRBV30	TRBJ2-2	CAWSPGQGLTGELFF	TGTGCCTGGAGTCCGGGCCAGGGTCTCACCGGGGAGCTGTTTTTT
NA	NA	TRBV1	TRBJ1-4	CTSTPSPGTPNEKLFF	TGCACCAGCACCCCCAGTCCGGGAACACCTAATGAAAAACTGTTTTTT
NA	NA	TRBV12-3/TRBV12-4	TRBJ2-1	CASSFSWHQFF	TGTGCCAGCAGTTTTTCGTGGCACCAGTTCTTC
NA	NA	TRBV3-1/TRBV3-2	TRBJ2-5	CASSQEKLKRAQYF	TGTGCCAGCAGCCAAGAAAAACTCAAGAGGGCCCAGTACTTC
NA	NA	TRBV5-6	TRBJ1-6	CASSRQFNSPLHF	TGTGCCAGCAGCCGACAGTTTAATTCACCCCTCCACTTT
NA	TRBD1	TRBV4-1	TRBJ2-2	CASSQLPGQGESGELFF	TGCGCCAGCAGCCAATTGCCGGGACAGGGTGAATCCGGGGAGCTGTTTTTT
NA	NA	TRBV4-1	TRBJ1-6	CASSQGISESNSPLHF	TGCGCCAGCAGCCAAGGGATATCGGAGAGTAATTCACCCCTCCACTTT
NA	TRBD2	TRBV7-9	TRBJ2-1	CASSPGAGGRYNEQFF	TGTGCCAGCAGCCCAGGGGCGGGGGGCCGTTACAATGAGCAGTTCTTC
NA	TRBD1	TRBV18	TRBJ1-1	CASSPQGAMSTEAFF	TGTGCCAGCTCACCTCAGGGGGCGATGAGCACTGAAGCTTTCTTT
once	NA	TRBV2	TRBJ2-1	CASSVFYEQFF	TGTGCCAGCAGCGTCTTCTATGAGCAGTTCTTC
NA	NA	TRBV2	TRBJ1-1	CASSQTVNTEAFF	TGTGCCAGCAGTCAGACAGTAAACACTGAAGCTTTCTTT
NA	NA	TRBV30	TRBJ1-6	CAWSVFNSSPLHF	TGTGCCTGGAGTGTATTTAATAGTTCACCCCTCCACTTT
once	NA	TRBV2	TRBJ2-7	CASSGMQASYEQYF	TGTGCCAGCAGTGGTATGCAGGCCTCCTACGAGCAGTACTTC
NA	NA	TRBV5-1	TRBJ1-6	CASSLVGAANSPLHF	TGCGCCAGCAGCTTGGTTGGGGCTGCTAATTCACCCCTCCACTTT
NA	NA	TRBV6-8	TRBJ1-5	CASTSHGGGNQPQHF	TGTGCCAGCACCTCACACGGGGGGGGCAATCAGCCCCAGCATTTT
NA	NA	TRBV5-1	TRBJ1-6	CASSLDGTLRNSPLHF	TGCGCCAGCAGCTTGGACGGGACACTTCGTAATTCACCCCTCCACTTT
NA	NA	TRBV30	TRBJ2-5	CACRGQETQYF	TGTGCCTGTAGGGGGCAAGAGACCCAGTACTTC
NA	TRBD2	TRBV5-6	TRBJ2-4	CASSLSLGGNIQYF	TGTGCCAGCAGCTTGTCTCTGGGAGGGAACATTCAGTACTTC
once	TRBD2	TRBV11-2	TRBJ2-2	CASRPTSSGLAGTGELFF	TGTGCCAGCAGACCTACATCCAGCGGACTAGCCGGAACCGGGGAGCTGTTTTTT
once	TRBD1	TRBV6-6	TRBJ2-5	CASVIAGTGGFKPQYF	TGTGCCAGCGTAATCGCCGGGACAGGGGGTTTCAAGCCCCAGTACTTC
NA	TRBD2	TRBV4-1	TRBJ2-7	CASSQSLAGGTYEQYF	TGCGCCAGCAGCCAAAGCCTAGCGGGGGGGACCTACGAGCAGTACTTC
NA	TRBD1	TRBV9	TRBJ1-2	CASSPGGYYGYTF	TGTGCCAGCAGCCCAGGGGGTTACTATGGCTACACCTTC
once	NA	TRBV6-5	TRBJ2-7	CASWGLNSYEQYF	TGTGCCAGCTGGGGACTCAACTCCTACGAGCAGTACTTC
NA	NA	TRBV25-1	TRBJ2-1	CASSELMREHNEQFF	TGTGCCAGCAGTGAATTGATGAGGGAACACAATGAGCAGTTCTTC
NA	NA	TRBV7-9	TRBJ1-4	CASSLAPTGREKLFF	TGTGCCAGCAGCTTAGCTCCTACGGGTCGCGAAAAACTGTTTTTT
NA	NA	TRBV6-5	TRBJ1-1	CASSYSGGRSTEAFF	TGTGCCAGCAGTTACTCGGGAGGGAGAAGCACTGAAGCTTTCTTT